A selection of T cell receptor beta chains follows, all from one sample in a study of T-cell reconstitution after alpha-beta-depleted transplantation in children. Each CDR3 protein gets one entry after TCRdb re-called the PCR reads with MiXCR. The sample has around 64,000 distinct CDR3 sequences; 11% are singletons. The input for sequencing was PBMCs, taken before TCRalphabeta/CD19-depleted stem cell transplant. The receptors come from a boy between 10 and 17 years old with acute myeloid leukemia, due to receive a stem cell transplant. Each CDR3 is given with its conserved first and last residue. A D gene is named only where the DNA matches it firmly. Size tells how often a clone was seen (once, few, many) or the class of an expanded clone, and some rows leave it out.

>TRBJ2-3|TRBV7-9|.|many
TGTGCCAGCAGCTTTCTAGCTCTTGGTTCGTATACGCAGTATTTT
CASSFLALGSYTQYF
>TRBJ2-3|TRBV20-1|.|many
TGCAGTGCTAGAGATCCCTCCCCAGGAAACACAGATACGCAGTATTTT
CSARDPSPGNTDTQYF
>TRBJ2-1|TRBV7-8|TRBD2|few
TGTGCCAGCAGCCGCAGACTAGCGGTAAATTACAATGAGCAGTTCTTC
CASSRRLAVNYNEQFF
>TRBJ1-2|TRBV29-1|.|many
TGCAGCGTACGTACCGGAGGACGGAAGACTAACTATGGCTACACCTTC
CSVRTGGRKTNYGYTF
>TRBJ2-1|TRBV6-5|.|many
TGTGCCAGCAGTTCCACCGGGGCCTACAATGAGCAGTTCTTC
CASSSTGAYNEQFF
>TRBJ2-2|TRBV4-2|.|many
TGTGCCAGCGCTTTAGGAGGGGTCGACACCGGGGAGCTGTTTTTT
CASALGGVDTGELFF
>TRBJ2-3|TRBV4-2|.|.
TGTGCCAGCAGCCAAGAATACGGACTAAGCACAGATACGCAGTATTTT
CASSQEYGLSTDTQYF
>TRBJ1-2|TRBV11-2|.|many
TGTGCCAGCAGCTTAGGGGCAGGGACCGGCTACACCTTC
CASSLGAGTGYTF
>TRBJ1-1|TRBV7-9|.|many
TGTGCCAGCAGCCCCGGAGGACGGGGGAGGAACACTGAAGCTTTCTTT
CASSPGGRGRNTEAFF
>TRBJ2-3|TRBV20-1|TRBD1|.
TGCAGTGCTCAGGGACAGGCAGATACGCAGTATTTT
CSAQGQADTQYF
>TRBJ2-1|TRBV20-1|TRBD2|many
TGCAGTGCTAGAGATTGGTGGGCTAGCGGGAGCAGTGACGATGAGCAGTTCTTC
CSARDWWASGSSDDEQFF
>TRBJ1-1|TRBV12-3/TRBV12-4|TRBD1|many
TGTGCCAGCAGCAGGACAGGGGAGGCTGAAGCTTTCTTT
CASSRTGEAEAFF
>TRBJ2-3|TRBV24-1|TRBD1|many
TGTGCCACCAGTGACCTAACAGGGGACCTAAGCACAGATACGCAGTATTTT
CATSDLTGDLSTDTQYF
>TRBJ2-1|TRBV6-2/TRBV6-3|.|.
TGTGCCAGCAGTTACATTCTAGCGCGGGGCAATGAGCAGTTCTTC
CASSYILARGNEQFF
>TRBJ2-7|TRBV7-8|.|many
TGTGCCAGCAGCTCAGTAGGTGGGGCGAACGAGCAGTACTTC
CASSSVGGANEQYF